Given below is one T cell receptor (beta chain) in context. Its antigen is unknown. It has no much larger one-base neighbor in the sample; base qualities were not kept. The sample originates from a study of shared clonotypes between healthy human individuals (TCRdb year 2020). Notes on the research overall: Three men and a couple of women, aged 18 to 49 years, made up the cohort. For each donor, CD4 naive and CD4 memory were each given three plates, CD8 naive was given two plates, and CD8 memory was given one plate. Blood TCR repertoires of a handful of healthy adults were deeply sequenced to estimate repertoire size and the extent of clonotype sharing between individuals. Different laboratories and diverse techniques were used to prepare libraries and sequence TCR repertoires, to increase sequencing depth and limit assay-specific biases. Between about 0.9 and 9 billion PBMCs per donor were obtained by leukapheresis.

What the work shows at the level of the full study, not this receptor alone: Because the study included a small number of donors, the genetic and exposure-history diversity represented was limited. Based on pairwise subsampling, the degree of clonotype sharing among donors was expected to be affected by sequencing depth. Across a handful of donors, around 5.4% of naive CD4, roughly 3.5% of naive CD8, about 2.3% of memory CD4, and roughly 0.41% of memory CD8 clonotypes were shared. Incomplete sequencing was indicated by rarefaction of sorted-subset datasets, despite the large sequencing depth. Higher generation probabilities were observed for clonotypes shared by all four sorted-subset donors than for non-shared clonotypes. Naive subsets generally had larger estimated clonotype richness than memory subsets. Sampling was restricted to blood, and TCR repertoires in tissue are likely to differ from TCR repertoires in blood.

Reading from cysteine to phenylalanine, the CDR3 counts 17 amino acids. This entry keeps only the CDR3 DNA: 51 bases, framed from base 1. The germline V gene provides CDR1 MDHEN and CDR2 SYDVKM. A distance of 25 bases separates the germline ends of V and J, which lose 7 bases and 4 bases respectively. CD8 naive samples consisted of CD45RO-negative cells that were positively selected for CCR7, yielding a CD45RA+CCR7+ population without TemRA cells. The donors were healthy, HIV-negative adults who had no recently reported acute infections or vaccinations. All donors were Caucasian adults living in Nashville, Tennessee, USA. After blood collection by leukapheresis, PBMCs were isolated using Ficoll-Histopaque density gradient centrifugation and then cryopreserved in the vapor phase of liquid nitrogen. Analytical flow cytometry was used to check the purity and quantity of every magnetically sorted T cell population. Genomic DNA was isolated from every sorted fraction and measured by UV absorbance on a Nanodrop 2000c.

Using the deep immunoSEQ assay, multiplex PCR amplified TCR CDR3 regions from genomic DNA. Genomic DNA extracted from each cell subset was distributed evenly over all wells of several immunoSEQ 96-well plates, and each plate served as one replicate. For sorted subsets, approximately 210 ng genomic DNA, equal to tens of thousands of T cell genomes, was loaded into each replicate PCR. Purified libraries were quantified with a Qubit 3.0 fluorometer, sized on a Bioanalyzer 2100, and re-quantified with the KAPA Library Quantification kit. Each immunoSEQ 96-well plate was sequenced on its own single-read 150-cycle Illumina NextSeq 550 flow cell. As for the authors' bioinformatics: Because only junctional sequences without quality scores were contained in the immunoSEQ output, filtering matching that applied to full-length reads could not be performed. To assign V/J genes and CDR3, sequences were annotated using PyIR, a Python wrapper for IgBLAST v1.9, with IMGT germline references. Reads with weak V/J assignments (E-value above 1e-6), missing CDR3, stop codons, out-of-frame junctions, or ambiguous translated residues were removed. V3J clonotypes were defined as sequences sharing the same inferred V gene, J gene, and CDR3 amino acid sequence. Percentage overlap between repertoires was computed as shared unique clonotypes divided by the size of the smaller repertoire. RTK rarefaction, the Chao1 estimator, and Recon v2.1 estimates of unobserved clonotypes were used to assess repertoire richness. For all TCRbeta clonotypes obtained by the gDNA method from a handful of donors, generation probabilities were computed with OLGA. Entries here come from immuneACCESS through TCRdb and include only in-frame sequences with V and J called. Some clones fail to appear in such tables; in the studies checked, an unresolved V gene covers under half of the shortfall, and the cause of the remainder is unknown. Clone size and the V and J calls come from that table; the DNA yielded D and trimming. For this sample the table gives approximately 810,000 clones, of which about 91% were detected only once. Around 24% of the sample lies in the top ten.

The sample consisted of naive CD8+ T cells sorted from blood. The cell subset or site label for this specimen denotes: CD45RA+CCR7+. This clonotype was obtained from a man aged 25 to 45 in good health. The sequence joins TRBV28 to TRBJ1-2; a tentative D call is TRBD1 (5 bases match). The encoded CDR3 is CASTYGPRRGALYGYTF. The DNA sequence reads TGTGCCAGCACCTATGGCCCTCGAAGAGGGGCCCTCTATGGCTACACCTTC.